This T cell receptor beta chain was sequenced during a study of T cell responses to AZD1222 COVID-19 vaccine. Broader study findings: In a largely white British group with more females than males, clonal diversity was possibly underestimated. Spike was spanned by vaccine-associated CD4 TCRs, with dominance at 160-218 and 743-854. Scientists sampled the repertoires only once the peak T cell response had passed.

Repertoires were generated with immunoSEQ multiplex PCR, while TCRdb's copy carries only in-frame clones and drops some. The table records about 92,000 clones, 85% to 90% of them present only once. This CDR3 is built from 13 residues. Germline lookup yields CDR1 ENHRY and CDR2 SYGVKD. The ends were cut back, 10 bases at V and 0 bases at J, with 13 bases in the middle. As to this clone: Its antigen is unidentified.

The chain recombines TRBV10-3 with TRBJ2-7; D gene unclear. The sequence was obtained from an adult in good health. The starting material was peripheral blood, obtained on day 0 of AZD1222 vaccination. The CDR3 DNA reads TGTGCCACTAACGGCGGTAACTCCTACGAGCAGTACTTC. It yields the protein CATNGGNSYEQYF.